This T cell receptor (beta chain) was obtained from a study of T cells after yellow fever vaccination. Study-wide points: Although most clonotypes did not, a small share appeared in both CD4 and CD8 compartments. Weaker, the secondary response peaked sooner, at day 5 versus 15. Most clones from primary vaccination were detected again post-booster (around 96% CD4, 88% CD8).

Making TCR cDNA involved 5'RACE template switching, which added UMIs and a universal primer site. TCRdb recomputed calls from the 5' RACE reads with MiXCR, one row per CDR3 protein. The repertoire consists of about 340,000 distinct CDR3 sequences, with about an eighth occurring once and the leading ten covering 2.5% to 3.5%. Concerning this clonotype: Its antigen is not identified.

Trimming removed 5 bases from V and 7 bases from J, with 15 bases in between. This CDR3 has 14 amino acids. Germline V gene lookup returns CDR1 SQVTM and CDR2 ANQGSEA. This sample comprised CD4+ T cells sorted from PBMCs, obtained 15 days after the yellow fever booster vaccination. V gene TRBV29-1 combines with J gene TRBJ1-6; D is undetermined. The TCR originated in a man younger than 30 who received the YFV17D yellow fever vaccine. For the CDR3, the DNA is TGCAGCGTTCGGGTCGTGGATGGGAATTCACCCCTCCACTTT. This codes for CSVRVVDGNSPLHF. Variable domain in full (rest from reference TRBV29-1 and TRBJ1-6): SAVISQKPSRDICQRGTSLTIQCQVDSQVTMMFWYRQQPGQSLTLIATANQGSEATYESGFVIDKFPISRPNLTFSTLTVSNMSPEDSSIYLCSVRVVDGNSPLHFGNGTRLTVT.